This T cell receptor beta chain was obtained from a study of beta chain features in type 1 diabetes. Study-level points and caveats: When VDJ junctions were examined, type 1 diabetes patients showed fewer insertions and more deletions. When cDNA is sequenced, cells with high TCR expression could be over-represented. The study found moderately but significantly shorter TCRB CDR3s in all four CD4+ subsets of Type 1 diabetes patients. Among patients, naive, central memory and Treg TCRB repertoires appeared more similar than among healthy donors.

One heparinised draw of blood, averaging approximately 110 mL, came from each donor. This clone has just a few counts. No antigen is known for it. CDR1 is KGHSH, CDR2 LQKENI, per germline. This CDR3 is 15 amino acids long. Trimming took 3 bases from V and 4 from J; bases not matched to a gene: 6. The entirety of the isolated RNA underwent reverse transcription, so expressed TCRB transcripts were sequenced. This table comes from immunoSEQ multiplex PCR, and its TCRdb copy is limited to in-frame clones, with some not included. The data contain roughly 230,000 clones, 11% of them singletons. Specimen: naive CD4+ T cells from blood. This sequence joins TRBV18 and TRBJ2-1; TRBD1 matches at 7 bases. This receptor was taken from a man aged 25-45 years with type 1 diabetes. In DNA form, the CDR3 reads TGTGCCAGCTCACCCCCAGGGGGTTTGTACAATGAGCAGTTCTTC. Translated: CASSPPGGLYNEQFF. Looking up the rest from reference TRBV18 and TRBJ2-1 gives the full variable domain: NAGVMQNPRHLVRRRGQEARLRCSPMKGHSHVYWYRQLPEEGLKFMVYLQKENIIDESGMPKERFSAEFPKEGPSILRIQQVVRGDSAAYFCASSPPGGLYNEQFFGPGTRLTVL.